This TCR beta chain was identified in a study of OX40 agonist ivuxolimab in advanced cancers. The wider study: Patients were given ivuxolimab, an antibody that agonizes OX40 (CD134).

As regards this clone: Antigen: not known.

Here immunoSEQ multiplex PCR was the method, and the copy in TCRdb shows in-frame clones only, minus some. The sample holds around 68,000 clones, over 65% seen once. Whole-study findings and limits: Clones of CD4+ and CD8+ blood T cells grew by week 6 at doses of 0.1 to 3.0 mg/kg. Low levels of normalized T-cell clonal expansion also appeared in some nonresponders.

The CDR3 totals 16 residues. The V gene lost 0 bases and the J gene lost 0 bases, with 9 bases spanning the gap. The germline CDR1 and CDR2 sequences are MNHEY and SVGAGI. Autoimmune disease history or systemic immunosuppression led to patient exclusion. The rearrangement joins TRBV6-5 to TRBJ2-1; D is uncertain. The TCR comes from an adult with an advanced solid tumor such as melanoma, head and neck, liver or kidney cancer. The source was CD4+ or CD8+ T cells sorted from blood, collected in a trial of the OX40 agonist ivuxolimab. CDR3 sequence (DNA): TGTGCCAGCAGTTACTCGTACGAGAGCTCCTACAATGAGCAGTTCTTC. This translates into CASSYSYESSYNEQFF.